Included here is one T cell receptor (beta chain) sequence, with context. The authors' processing: Cell counts per sample came from amplifying reference gene primers. Assay: immunoSEQ multiplex PCR; the TCRdb copy retains only in-frame clones and omits some. Clone size and V and J calls were adopted from that table, with D and trimming inferred from the DNA. This table has around 200,000 clones, 89% appearing once. This specimen belongs to a study of blood T cell repertoires in COVID-19. The CDR3 spans 14 residues. Per the germline V gene, CDR1 is WNHNN and CDR2 is SYGVQD (reference sequence). V gave up 5 bases and J gave up 3 bases; unmatched junction bases: 4. Recruits, aged roughly 18 to 89 years, lived in 24 US areas. Categorization into cohorts depended on clinical history that participants reported.

V and J are TRBV10-1 and TRBJ2-3; 8 bases agree with TRBD2. This receptor was obtained from a woman in her 40s with acute COVID-19. Sequencing was done on a sample of PBMCs or T cells enriched from blood (not recorded which). The CDR3 DNA reads TGCGCCAGCAGTTCGGGGGGGCCGACAGATACGCAGTATTTT. Its translation is CASSSGGPTDTQYF.